Listed below are T cell receptor beta chains from one sample, sequenced in a study of shared clonotypes between healthy human individuals. Sequenced by immunoSEQ multiplex PCR; TCRdb stores in-frame clones only, minus some. The sample consists of 2 million or so clones, 85% to 95% of them appearing once. Sequencing was carried out using naive CD8+ T cells sorted from blood. These receptors came from a man aged 18 to 35 in good health. The CDR3 runs from the conserved cysteine through the conserved F or W. A D gene is named only where the DNA matches it firmly. Clone size is shown for a subset of rows, as once, few, many or a class of expanded clone.

v_gene: TRBV4-1; d_gene: NA; abundance: NA; j_gene: TRBJ1-2; CDR3aa: CASSPFQAGSLYGYTF; CDR3nt: TGCGCCAGCAGCCCCTTCCAGGCGGGGTCCCTCTATGGCTACACCTTC
v_gene: TRBV7-8; d_gene: NA; abundance: NA; j_gene: TRBJ1-2; CDR3aa: CASSLALIRGEGYTF; CDR3nt: TGTGCCAGCAGCTTAGCGCTAATCCGAGGTGAAGGCTACACCTTC
v_gene: TRBV5-6; d_gene: NA; abundance: NA; j_gene: TRBJ2-7; CDR3aa: CASSLASNSYEQYF; CDR3nt: TGTGCCAGCAGCTTAGCCAGTAACTCCTACGAGCAGTACTTC
v_gene: TRBV11-2; d_gene: NA; abundance: NA; j_gene: TRBJ2-7; CDR3aa: CASSFPAGHTLSEQYF; CDR3nt: TGTGCCAGCAGCTTTCCGGCGGGACACACACTGAGCGAGCAGTACTTC
v_gene: TRBV4-1; d_gene: NA; abundance: NA; j_gene: TRBJ1-6; CDR3aa: CASSQDLWEERSYNSPLHF; CDR3nt: TGCGCCAGCAGCCAAGATCTTTGGGAGGAGAGGTCCTATAATTCACCCCTCCACTTT
v_gene: TRBV4-3; d_gene: NA; abundance: once; j_gene: TRBJ2-7; CDR3aa: CASSQGPDVGYEQYF; CDR3nt: TGCGCCAGCAGCCAAGGTCCGGACGTCGGCTACGAGCAGTACTTC
v_gene: TRBV7-6; d_gene: NA; abundance: NA; j_gene: TRBJ1-1; CDR3aa: CASSLGGGLAEAFF; CDR3nt: TGTGCCAGCAGCTTGGGGGGCGGGTTAGCTGAAGCTTTCTTT
v_gene: TRBV10-1; d_gene: TRBD2; abundance: once; j_gene: TRBJ2-1; CDR3aa: CASSGIGLATNEQFF; CDR3nt: TGCGCCAGCAGTGGGATAGGACTAGCGACGAATGAGCAGTTCTTC
v_gene: TRBV18; d_gene: NA; abundance: NA; j_gene: TRBJ1-2; CDR3aa: CASSPPGIGANYGYTF; CDR3nt: TGTGCCAGCTCACCACCGGGAATCGGCGCTAACTATGGCTACACCTTC
v_gene: TRBV7-9; d_gene: NA; abundance: NA; j_gene: TRBJ2-3; CDR3aa: CASSSPLIADTQYF; CDR3nt: TGTGCCAGCAGCTCTCCCCTTATTGCAGATACGCAGTATTTT
v_gene: TRBV6-5; d_gene: NA; abundance: NA; j_gene: TRBJ2-1; CDR3aa: CASSYSIQNEQFF; CDR3nt: TGTGCCAGCAGTTACTCGATCCAGAATGAGCAGTTCTTC
v_gene: TRBV12-5; d_gene: NA; abundance: NA; j_gene: TRBJ1-1; CDR3aa: CASGLGPATEAFF; CDR3nt: TGTGCTAGTGGTTTGGGGCCAGCCACTGAAGCTTTCTTT
v_gene: TRBV5-6; d_gene: TRBD1; abundance: NA; j_gene: TRBJ2-7; CDR3aa: CASSSGTGGIYEQYF; CDR3nt: TGTGCCAGCAGCTCGGGGACAGGGGGGATCTACGAGCAGTACTTC
v_gene: TRBV25-1; d_gene: NA; abundance: NA; j_gene: TRBJ2-3; CDR3aa: CASSGWAESTDTQYF; CDR3nt: TGTGCCAGCAGTGGGTGGGCAGAGAGCACAGATACGCAGTATTTT
v_gene: TRBV9; d_gene: NA; abundance: NA; j_gene: TRBJ1-2; CDR3aa: CASSVEGYGAVNYGYTF; CDR3nt: TGTGCCAGCAGCGTAGAGGGGTACGGGGCAGTTAACTATGGCTACACCTTC
v_gene: TRBV7-9; d_gene: TRBD2; abundance: NA; j_gene: TRBJ2-7; CDR3aa: CASSDSSGAYEQYF; CDR3nt: TGTGCCAGCAGCGACTCCAGCGGGGCGTACGAGCAGTACTTC
v_gene: TRBV6-1; d_gene: NA; abundance: NA; j_gene: TRBJ1-1; CDR3aa: CASSDYMNTEAFF; CDR3nt: TGTGCCAGCAGCGATTACATGAACACTGAAGCTTTCTTT
v_gene: TRBV9; d_gene: TRBD1; abundance: once; j_gene: TRBJ2-1; CDR3aa: CASSGRQGLDNEQFF; CDR3nt: TGTGCCAGCAGCGGACGACAGGGATTAGACAATGAGCAGTTCTTC
v_gene: TRBV30; d_gene: NA; abundance: NA; j_gene: TRBJ2-3; CDR3aa: CAWSFLSVGTDTQYF; CDR3nt: TGTGCCTGGAGTTTCCTTAGCGTAGGCACAGATACGCAGTATTTT
v_gene: TRBV9; d_gene: TRBD1; abundance: once; j_gene: TRBJ1-2; CDR3aa: CASSVGDRVGYDGYTF; CDR3nt: TGTGCCAGCAGCGTAGGAGACAGGGTCGGATACGATGGCTACACCTTC